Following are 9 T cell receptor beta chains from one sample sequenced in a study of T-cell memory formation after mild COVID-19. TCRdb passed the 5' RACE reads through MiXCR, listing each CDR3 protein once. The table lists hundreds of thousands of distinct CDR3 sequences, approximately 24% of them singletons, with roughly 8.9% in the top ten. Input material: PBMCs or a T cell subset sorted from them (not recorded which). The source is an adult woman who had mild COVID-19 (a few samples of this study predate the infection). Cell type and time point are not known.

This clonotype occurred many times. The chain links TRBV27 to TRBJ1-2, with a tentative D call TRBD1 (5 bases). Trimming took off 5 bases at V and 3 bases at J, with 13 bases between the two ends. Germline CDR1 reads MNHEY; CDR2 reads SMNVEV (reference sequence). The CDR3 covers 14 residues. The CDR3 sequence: CASSPTGTDYGYTF. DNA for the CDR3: TGTGCCAGCAGTCCGACCGGGACGGACTATGGCTACACCTTC.

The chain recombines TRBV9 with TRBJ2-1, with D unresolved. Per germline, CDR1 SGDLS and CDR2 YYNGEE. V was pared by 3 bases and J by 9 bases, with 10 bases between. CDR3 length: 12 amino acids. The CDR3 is CASSGSWGEQFF. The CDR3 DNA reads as TGTGCCAGCAGCGGTTCCTGGGGTGAGCAGTTCTTC.

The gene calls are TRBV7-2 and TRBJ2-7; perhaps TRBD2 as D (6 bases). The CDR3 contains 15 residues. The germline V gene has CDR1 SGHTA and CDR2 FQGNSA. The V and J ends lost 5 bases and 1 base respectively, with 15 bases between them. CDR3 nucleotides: TGTGCCAGCAGCCGACCGGGACTGACATCCTACGAGCAGTACTTC. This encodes CASSRPGLTSYEQYF.

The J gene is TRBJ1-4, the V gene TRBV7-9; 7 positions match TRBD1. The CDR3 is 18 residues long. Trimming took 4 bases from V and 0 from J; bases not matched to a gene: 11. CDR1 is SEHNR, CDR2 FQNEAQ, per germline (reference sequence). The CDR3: CASSSKPGQPSTNEKLFF. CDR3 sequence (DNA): TGTGCCAGCAGCTCCAAACCGGGACAGCCCTCAACTAATGAAAAACTGTTTTTT.

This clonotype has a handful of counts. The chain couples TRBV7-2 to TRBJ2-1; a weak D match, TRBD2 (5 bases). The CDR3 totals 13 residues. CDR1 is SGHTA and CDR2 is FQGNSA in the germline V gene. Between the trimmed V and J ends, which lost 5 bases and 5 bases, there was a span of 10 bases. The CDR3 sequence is CASSLDYHNEQFF. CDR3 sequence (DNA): TGTGCCAGCAGCCTTGACTATCACAATGAGCAGTTCTTC.

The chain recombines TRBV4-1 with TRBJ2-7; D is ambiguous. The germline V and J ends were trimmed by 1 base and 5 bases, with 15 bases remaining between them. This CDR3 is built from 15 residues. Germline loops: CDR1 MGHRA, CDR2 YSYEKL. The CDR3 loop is CASSQVRLSMHEQYF. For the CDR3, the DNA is TGCGCCAGCAGCCAAGTGAGACTCTCCATGCACGAGCAGTACTTC.

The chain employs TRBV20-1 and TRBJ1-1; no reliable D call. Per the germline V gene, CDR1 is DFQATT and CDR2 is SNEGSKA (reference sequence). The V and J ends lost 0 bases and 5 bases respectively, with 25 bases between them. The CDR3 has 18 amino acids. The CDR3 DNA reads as TGCAGTGCTAGAGACATAGGACTCTCCCTGGAGAGGGAAACTGAAGCTTTCTTT. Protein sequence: CSARDIGLSLERETEAFF.

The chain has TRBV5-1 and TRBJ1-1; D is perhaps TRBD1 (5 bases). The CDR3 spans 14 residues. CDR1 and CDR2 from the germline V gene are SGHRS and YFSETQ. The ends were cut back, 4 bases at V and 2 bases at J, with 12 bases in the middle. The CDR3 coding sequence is TGCGCCAGCAGCGCCCAGGACAAAAACACTGAAGCTTTCTTT. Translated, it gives CASSAQDKNTEAFF.

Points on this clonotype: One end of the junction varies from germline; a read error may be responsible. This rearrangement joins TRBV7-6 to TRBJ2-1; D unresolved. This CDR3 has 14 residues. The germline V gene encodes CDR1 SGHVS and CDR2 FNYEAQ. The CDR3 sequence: CASSNRVSHNEQFF. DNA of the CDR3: TGTGCCAGCAGCAATAGGGTCTCCCACAATGAGCAGTTCTTC.